This T cell receptor beta chain was retrieved from a study of shared T cell receptors in the human thymus. Looked up from germline, CDR1 is LGHNA and CDR2 is YSLEER. The CDR3 covers 15 residues. V shed 3 bases and J 5 bases; nucleotides not matched to a gene: 4. Profiling relied on immunoSEQ multiplex PCR, and the TCRdb table lists in-frame clones only, not all of them. The sample records some 720,000 clones, roughly 90% being singletons. Another study also made use of these data, one on human thymus T cells. That investigation notes: Resections removed during corrective heart surgery provided the thymus tissue used.

The V and J genes are TRBV4-3 and TRBJ2-1; 10 bases align to TRBD2. The sequencing input was thymocytes. The sequence came from a boy under two years old with a congenital heart defect. In DNA, the CDR3 is TGCGCCAGCAGCCAGGGAGCGGGAGGGCACAATGAGCAGTTCTTC. It is translated as CASSQGAGGHNEQFF.